The rows below give T cell receptor beta chains drawn from one sample of a study of blood T cell repertoires in COVID-19. TCRdb's table, derived via immunoSEQ multiplex PCR, lists solely in-frame clones and lacks some. The sample includes around 100,000 clones, 84% of them seen just once. The sequenced material came from peripheral blood. The receptors shown here come from a man in his 60s with acute or convalescent COVID-19. CDR3s leave out the opening cysteine and the closing phenylalanine or tryptophan.

>17|TRBV10-2
ASSEGTGGRGMLGETQY
>14|TRBV3-1/TRBV3-2
ASSQDRLASSYEQY
>12|TRBV19
ASSVPQGLTEAF
>13|TRBV28
ASSPTTGGTDTQY
>13|TRBV9
ASSVGTGGVWEQY
>14|TRBV19
ASSKRNRGEGTEAF
>12|TRBV10-3
ATRGAGREWEQF
>10|TRBV4-1
ASSQIRGGYT
>11|TRBV11-3
ASSSRGTDEQF
>11|TRBV29-1
SVEQGKTYEQY
>13|TRBV24-1
ATSGLGQGKDEQF
>10|TRBV4-3
ASRAARGEAF
>12|TRBV6-5
ARGLDNWDQPQH
>12|TRBV6-4
ASSDSREATEAF
>13|TRBV19
ASSIKGHLNTEAF
>14|TRBV3-1/TRBV3-2
ASSPILRGRGETQY
>17|TRBV6-6
ASSPNVPGLAGGRNEQF